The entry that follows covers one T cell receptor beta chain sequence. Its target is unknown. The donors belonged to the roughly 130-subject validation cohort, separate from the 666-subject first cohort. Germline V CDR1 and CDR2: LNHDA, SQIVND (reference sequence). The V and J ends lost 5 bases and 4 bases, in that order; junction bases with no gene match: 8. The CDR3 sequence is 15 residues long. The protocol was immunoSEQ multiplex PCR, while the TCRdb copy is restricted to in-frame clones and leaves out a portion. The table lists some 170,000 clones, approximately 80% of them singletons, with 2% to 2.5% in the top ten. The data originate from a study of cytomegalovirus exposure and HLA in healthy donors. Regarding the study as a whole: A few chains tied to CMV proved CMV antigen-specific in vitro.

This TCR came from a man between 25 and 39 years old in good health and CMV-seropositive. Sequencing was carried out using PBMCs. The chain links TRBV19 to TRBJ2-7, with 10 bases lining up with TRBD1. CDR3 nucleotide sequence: TGTGCCAGTAGTGCCGCGGGGACAGGGGCTTACGAGCAGTACTTC. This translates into CASSAAGTGAYEQYF.